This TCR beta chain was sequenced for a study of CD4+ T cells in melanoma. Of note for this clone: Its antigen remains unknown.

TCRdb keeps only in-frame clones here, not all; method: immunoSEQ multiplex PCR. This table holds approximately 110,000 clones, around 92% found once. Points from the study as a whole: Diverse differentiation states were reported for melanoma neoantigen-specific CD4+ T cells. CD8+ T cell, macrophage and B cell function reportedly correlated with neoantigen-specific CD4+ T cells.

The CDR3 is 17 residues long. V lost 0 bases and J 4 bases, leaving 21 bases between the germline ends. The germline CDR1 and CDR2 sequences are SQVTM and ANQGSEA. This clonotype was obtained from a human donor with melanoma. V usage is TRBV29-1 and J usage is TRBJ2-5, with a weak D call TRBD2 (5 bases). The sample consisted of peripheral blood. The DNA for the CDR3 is TGCAGCGTTGAAGAGGGGAGAAAACGGCTTAAAGGAGAGACCCAGTACTTC. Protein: CSVEEGRKRLKGETQYF.